The rows below give T cell receptor beta chains drawn from one sample of a study of low-dose radiotherapy and immunotherapy resistance in tumors. Via MiXCR, TCRdb re-called the reads, giving one row per CDR3 protein. The table has under 70,000 distinct CDR3 sequences, about 23% seen once. Specimen: PBMCs, collected after low-dose radiotherapy plus immunotherapy. All receptors come from a male donor with prostate cancer. Both conserved end residues are trimmed from each CDR3. Each record gives: V gene, J gene, CDR3 protein.

V: TRBV3-1
J: TRBJ2-5
CDR3: ASSQDYSQETQY

V: TRBV3-1
J: TRBJ2-1
CDR3: ASSQGGLAGERGYNEQF

V: TRBV7-7
J: TRBJ2-5
CDR3: ASSLMNTGARETQY

V: TRBV29-1
J: TRBJ2-1
CDR3: SVAYGGLPYNEQF

V: TRBV2
J: TRBJ1-1
CDR3: ASRVVQDTEAF

V: TRBV5-1
J: TRBJ2-7
CDR3: ASSPGQALYEQY

V: TRBV2
J: TRBJ2-6
CDR3: ASSEGPGGSGANVLT

V: TRBV29-1
J: TRBJ2-6
CDR3: SAYTPGGGSGANVLT

V: TRBV18
J: TRBJ2-7
CDR3: ASTGRLAEQY

V: TRBV19
J: TRBJ1-5
CDR3: ASSSSRVNQPQH

V: TRBV29-1
J: TRBJ2-3
CDR3: SVGGSGTDTQY

V: TRBV4-2
J: TRBJ2-5
CDR3: ASSLRLAETQY

V: TRBV7-3
J: TRBJ2-1
CDR3: ASSPVGGGAHNEQF

V: TRBV28
J: TRBJ2-7
CDR3: ASSPNRDRGYEQY

V: TRBV6-2/TRBV6-3
J: TRBJ1-1
CDR3: ASRLDRRNTEAF

V: TRBV7-2
J: TRBJ2-1
CDR3: ASSLTGHNEQF

V: TRBV24-1
J: TRBJ2-3
CDR3: ATSDSGGWDPSDTQY

V: TRBV29-1
J: TRBJ2-5
CDR3: SVIAGETQY

V: TRBV6-2/TRBV6-3
J: TRBJ1-5
CDR3: ASSEGGWRNQPQH

V: TRBV4-1
J: TRBJ2-6
CDR3: ASRPGTGTGANVLT

V: TRBV2
J: TRBJ2-1
CDR3: ASSEEPAARYNEQF

V: TRBV28
J: TRBJ2-2
CDR3: ASSFRTPSTGELF

V: TRBV20-1
J: TRBJ2-7
CDR3: SADGQGDYEQY

V: TRBV10-3
J: TRBJ1-2
CDR3: AISESFGSGKDGYT

V: TRBV4-2
J: TRBJ1-2
CDR3: ASSQDLGQLAYGYT

V: TRBV3-1
J: TRBJ1-1
CDR3: ASTRTGRNTEAF

V: TRBV11-2
J: TRBJ2-7
CDR3: ASSLGRGASYEQY

V: TRBV3-1
J: TRBJ1-2
CDR3: ASSQDIQAASYGYT

V: TRBV20-1
J: TRBJ2-2
CDR3: SARGPGQGVDGELF

V: TRBV15
J: TRBJ2-5
CDR3: ATSRDWETQY

V: TRBV20-1
J: TRBJ1-4
CDR3: SARKGSWEKLF